This is a list of T cell receptor beta chains from one sample in a study of T-cell memory formation after mild COVID-19. Each CDR3 protein is one row after TCRdb ran MiXCR on the 5' RACE reads. The sample shows 500,000 to 600,000 distinct CDR3 sequences, roughly 18% of them seen only once. Sequencing input: PBMCs or a T cell subset sorted from them (not recorded which). The receptors stem from an adult woman who had mild COVID-19 (a few samples of this study predate the infection). Cell type and time point are not known. Each CDR3 is given with its conserved first and last residue. D genes are given only for firm matches. The size field is filled for only some rows; it gives once, few, many or a size class.

J: TRBJ1-2; D: -; length: 12; V: TRBV27; size: few; DNA: TGTGCCAGCAGTCCGAACGGGGGTGGCTACACCTTC; CDR3: CASSPNGGGYTF
J: TRBJ2-1; D: -; length: 13; V: TRBV20-1; size: -; DNA: TGCAGTGCTAGAGAATGGACTTCCAGTGAGCAGTTCTTC; CDR3: CSAREWTSSEQFF
J: TRBJ2-7; D: -; length: 14; V: TRBV24-1; size: many; DNA: TGTGCCACCAGTGATTCGACAGGACCCTACGAGCAGTACTTC; CDR3: CATSDSTGPYEQYF
J: TRBJ1-6; D: -; length: 12; V: TRBV7-6; size: few; DNA: TGTGCCAGCAGCTTACTGGGTTCACCCCTCCACTTT; CDR3: CASSLLGSPLHF
J: TRBJ2-7; D: TRBD2; length: 12; V: TRBV25-1; size: many; DNA: TGTGCCAGCAGCAGGGAGGGCTACGAGCAGTACTTC; CDR3: CASSREGYEQYF
J: TRBJ2-1; D: -; length: 13; V: TRBV14; size: few; DNA: TGTGCCAGCAGCCAAGCCTCAGCGAGTCGTCCGTTCTTC; CDR3: CASSQASASRPFF
J: TRBJ2-3; D: -; length: 15; V: TRBV12-3/TRBV12-4; size: few; DNA: TGTGCCAGTTCGTCAGGGAGGTTAGCCACAGATACGCAGTATTTT; CDR3: CASSSGRLATDTQYF
J: TRBJ2-1; D: -; length: 14; V: TRBV5-1; size: many; DNA: TGCGCCAGCAGCTTGGCGGATATCTACAATGAGCAGTTCTTC; CDR3: CASSLADIYNEQFF
J: TRBJ2-7; D: -; length: 12; V: TRBV2; size: -; DNA: TGTGCCAGCAGTTGGACAGCCTACGAGCAGTACTTC; CDR3: CASSWTAYEQYF
J: TRBJ2-3; D: -; length: 17; V: TRBV4-3; size: -; DNA: TGCGCCAGCAGCCAAGATCGGATGGCCAAATTCACAGATACGCAGTATTTT; CDR3: CASSQDRMAKFTDTQYF
J: TRBJ2-1; D: TRBD2; length: 17; V: TRBV20-1; size: few; DNA: TGCAGTGCTAGAGATCTCGGGCGGGAGCGGGCCTACAATGAGCAGTTCTTC; CDR3: CSARDLGRERAYNEQFF
J: TRBJ1-1; D: -; length: 15; V: TRBV7-2; size: few; DNA: TGTGCCAGCAGCCCCCGGACCTGGCGAACCACTGAAGCTTTCTTT; CDR3: CASSPRTWRTTEAFF
J: TRBJ1-1; D: -; length: 16; V: TRBV6-5; size: few; DNA: TGTGCCAGCAGCCCTACAGGGAGGGGTAGGAACACTGAAGCTTTCTTT; CDR3: CASSPTGRGRNTEAFF
J: TRBJ2-3; D: TRBD1; length: 17; V: TRBV18; size: -; DNA: TGTGCCAGCTCACCGGGGACAGGGGGCCGGGGCACAGATACGCAGTATTTT; CDR3: CASSPGTGGRGTDTQYF
J: TRBJ1-1; D: TRBD1; length: 13; V: TRBV25-1; size: few; DNA: TGTGCCAGCATCCGTCAGGGGGACACTGAAGCTTTCTTT; CDR3: CASIRQGDTEAFF
J: TRBJ2-1; D: TRBD2; length: 17; V: TRBV4-3; size: -; DNA: TGCGCCAGCATCCAAGATGTTGGCGGGAGGTTCTACAATGAGCAGTTCTTC; CDR3: CASIQDVGGRFYNEQFF
J: TRBJ1-1; D: -; length: 11; V: TRBV20-1; size: few; DNA: TGCAGTGTTGGCGGGGACACTGAAGCTTTCTTT; CDR3: CSVGGDTEAFF
J: TRBJ2-4; D: TRBD1; length: 15; V: TRBV6-5; size: -; DNA: TGTGCCAGCAGCCCTTCCGGGACAGTCAAAAACATTCAGTACTTC; CDR3: CASSPSGTVKNIQYF
J: TRBJ1-1; D: -; length: 14; V: TRBV18; size: -; DNA: TGTGCCAGCTCACCACCGGGAGGACCTACTGAAGCTTTCTTT; CDR3: CASSPPGGPTEAFF
J: TRBJ2-1; D: TRBD2; length: 15; V: TRBV9; size: -; DNA: TGTGCCAGCAGCGTAGCCGGGGGGATCTACAATGAGCAGTTCTTC; CDR3: CASSVAGGIYNEQFF
J: TRBJ1-1; D: -; length: 15; V: TRBV7-2; size: few; DNA: TGTGCCAGCACCTTTAGTCTGGGGGGGGACACTGAAGCTTTCTTT; CDR3: CASTFSLGGDTEAFF
J: TRBJ2-3; D: TRBD1; length: 15; V: TRBV12-3/TRBV12-4; size: -; DNA: TGTGCCAGTTTAAGGGACAGGGGGCTAGCAGATACGCAGTATTTT; CDR3: CASLRDRGLADTQYF
J: TRBJ1-3; D: -; length: 14; V: TRBV12-3/TRBV12-4; size: -; DNA: TGTGCCATTGGTACAGGTCCCTCTGGAAACACCATATATTTT; CDR3: CAIGTGPSGNTIYF
J: TRBJ2-7; D: -; length: 14; V: TRBV7-9; size: few; DNA: TGTGCCAGCAGCCCAGACAGGAGCTCCTACGAGCAGTACTTC; CDR3: CASSPDRSSYEQYF
J: TRBJ2-1; D: TRBD2; length: 22; V: TRBV6-5; size: -; DNA: TGTGCCAGCAGTTACAGGTTGTGGCTAGCGGGCCCAGGGGCGAGCTCCTACAATGAGCAGTTCTTC; CDR3: CASSYRLWLAGPGASSYNEQFF
J: TRBJ2-1; D: TRBD2; length: 20; V: TRBV11-3; size: -; DNA: TGTGCCAGCAGCCCGCGACCGGGACTAGCGGGAGCACTCTCCTACAATGAGCAGTTCTTC; CDR3: CASSPRPGLAGALSYNEQFF
J: TRBJ2-2; D: -; length: 13; V: TRBV29-1; size: -; DNA: TGCAGCGTTTGGACTGAAATCCCCGGGGAGCTGTTTTTT; CDR3: CSVWTEIPGELFF
J: TRBJ2-4; D: TRBD2; length: 17; V: TRBV20-1; size: -; DNA: TGCAGTGCTCGAATAGCTGGGGGGAGGGCTACCAAAAACATTCAGTACTTC; CDR3: CSARIAGGRATKNIQYF
J: TRBJ2-5; D: -; length: 14; V: TRBV24-1; size: -; DNA: TGTGCCACCAGTGATGTACTTGGCGGAGAGACCCAGTACTTC; CDR3: CATSDVLGGETQYF
J: TRBJ1-1; D: -; length: 14; V: TRBV5-1; size: -; DNA: TGCGCCAGCGGCCCGGGACATGAGAACACTGAAGCTTTCTTT; CDR3: CASGPGHENTEAFF
J: TRBJ2-1; D: TRBD1; length: 15; V: TRBV7-9; size: -; DNA: TGTGCCAGCAGCTTAGAACAGGGGGCCCCAACCAAACCGTTCTTC; CDR3: CASSLEQGAPTKPFF
J: TRBJ1-2; D: -; length: 15; V: TRBV12-3/TRBV12-4; size: -; DNA: TGTGCCAGCAGTTCTAGGGGGGTACCGGACTATGGCTACACCTTC; CDR3: CASSSRGVPDYGYTF
J: TRBJ2-2; D: TRBD2; length: 16; V: TRBV4-3; size: few; DNA: TGCGCCAGCAGCCAAGATTCTAGCGGAATAACCGGGGAGCTGTTTTTT; CDR3: CASSQDSSGITGELFF